This T cell receptor beta chain came from a study of Graves' ophthalmopathy and Graves' hyperthyroidism. The study, taken as a whole, reports: Blood was where most expanded thyroid clonotypes above 0.001 frequency also turned up.

The sample holds many counts of this clonotype. Antigen unknown. Using RNA transcripts, the TCR beta CDR3 regions were amplified. The library came from an HTBI-primed first-round RT-PCR and a second-round multiplex PCR. One entry per CDR3 protein, called by TCRdb with MiXCR from the multiplex PCR reads. The table shows around 1,200,000 distinct CDR3 sequences, with about 40% occurring only once. Aged 18 to 65, hyperthyroidism patients had new diagnoses of under 2 months' duration. Enrollment excluded any patients with other autoimmune diseases, uncontrolled infections, pregnancy or lactation. Establishment of the diagnosis relied upon clinical symptoms, serum thyroxine, TRAb, thyroid ultrasound and orbital computed tomography. Sequencing was done on a sample of peripheral blood or thyroid tissue (not recorded which). The TCR comes from an adult man with Graves' hyperthyroidism.

CDR3 nucleotide sequence: TGTGCCAGCAGCGTAGAGGCGGGGCGGAACACCGGGGAGCTGTTTTTT. This gives the protein CASSVEAGRNTGELFF. The chain has TRBV9 and TRBJ2-2; D may be TRBD2 (6 bases). This CDR3 comprises 16 residues. Trimming shortened V by 0 bases and J by 1 base, and 10 bases separated the two germline ends. Germline-derived CDR1 and CDR2 are SGDLS and YYNGEE.